One and the same sample provided the 25 T cell receptor beta chains below, sequenced in a study of CD4 T cells in relation to SARS-CoV-2 and coronaviruses. The method was immunoSEQ multiplex PCR; TCRdb's version includes in-frame clones alone and lacks a portion of them. There are 50,000 to 65,000 clones in the sample; roughly nine tenths occur only once, and 0.3% to 0.45% lies in the top ten. Sequenced: naive CD4+ T cells from PBMCs. Subset: naive CD4+ T cells isolated by negative enrichment. These receptors were collected from an adult with COVID-19.

This sequence joins TRBV29-1 and TRBJ1-1; D may be TRBD1 (6 bases). This CDR3 spans 12 amino acids. Trimming removed 7 bases from V and 1 base from J, with 10 bases in between. The germline V gene encodes CDR1 SQVTM and CDR2 ANQGSEA. The CDR3 DNA follows: TGCAGCGGGGGGCCGGCGAACACTGAAGCTTTCTTT. It specifies CSGGPANTEAFF.

The V and J genes are TRBV19 and TRBJ2-6; tentatively, D is TRBD2 (5 bases). Trimming removed 7 bases at V and 7 bases at J, with 11 bases between. Germline V CDR1 and CDR2: LNHDA, SQIVND (reference sequence). The CDR3 spans 13 residues. The CDR3, as DNA: TGTGCCAGTACCGAGGGTGGAGCCAACGTCCTGACTTTC. This gives the protein CASTEGGANVLTF.

The chain carries TRBV15 and TRBJ1-4; D might be TRBD1 (5 bases). V was pared by 2 bases and J by 8 bases, with 24 bases between. In germline, CDR1 is LNHNV, CDR2 YYDKDF (reference sequence). The CDR3 is made up of 18 amino acids. The CDR3 DNA reads as TGTGCCACCAGCAGAAGGTCCTTTGAGTGGGGGAGGGCGGAAAAACTGTTTTTT. This gives the protein CATSRRSFEWGRAEKLFF.

The CDR3 spells CASSLAGGARYEQYF. In DNA form, the CDR3 reads TGCGCCAGCAGCTTGGCCGGAGGGGCGCGGTACGAGCAGTACTTC. The J gene is TRBJ2-7, the V gene TRBV5-1; the D gene is possibly TRBD2 (6 bases). This CDR3 is 15 amino acids long. From germline, CDR1 is SGHRS and CDR2 YFSETQ. V was clipped by 0 bases and J by 4 bases, with 14 bases between them.

The CDR3 nucleotides are TGCAGCGTTGGTCCGGGGGCGGGCCAGCCCCAGCATTTT. Translating it yields CSVGPGAGQPQHF. J is TRBJ1-5 and V is TRBV29-1, with TRBD1 as a possible D gene (6 bases). This CDR3 spans 13 amino acids. The germline V and J ends were trimmed by 4 bases and 7 bases, with 14 bases remaining between them. In germline, CDR1 is SQVTM, CDR2 ANQGSEA.

The V gene is TRBV28, the J gene TRBJ2-5; D possibly matches TRBD1 or TRBD2 (5 bases each). Between the trimmed V and J ends, which lost 10 bases and 9 bases, there was a span of 21 bases. Per germline, CDR1 MDHEN and CDR2 SYDVKM. CDR3 length equals 13 residues. The CDR3 DNA is TGTGCCACCCTGAAGAGGGACGGCCTGGCCCAGTACTTC. Amino acids: CATLKRDGLAQYF.

The chain recombines TRBV4-1 with TRBJ1-4; TRBD1 agrees at 8 bases. V shed 1 base, J shed 8 bases, and the junction held 3 bases outside the gene matches. Germline CDR1 MGHRA, CDR2 YSYEKL. The CDR3 is made up of 14 amino acids. CDR3: CASSQAGGSEKLFF. The DNA for the CDR3 is TGCGCCAGCAGCCAAGCAGGGGGCTCGGAAAAACTGTTTTTT.

This sequence joins TRBV4-3 and TRBJ1-5; no reliable D call. The CDR3 has 15 amino acids. The V and J ends lost 1 base and 7 bases respectively, with 14 bases between them. The germline V gene has CDR1 LGHNA and CDR2 YSLEER. CDR3 region: CASSQGPSPGQPQHF. The CDR3 nucleotides read TGCGCCAGCAGCCAAGGGCCCTCGCCTGGGCAGCCCCAGCATTTT.

This chain links TRBV30 with TRBJ1-3; 8 bases match TRBD1. This CDR3 has 17 residues. Losses at the gene ends were 1 base for V and 0 bases for J; bases not matched to a gene: 8. Germline values: CDR1 GTSNPN, CDR2 SVGIG (reference sequence). The CDR3 region has the DNA TGTGCCTGGAGTGCCCCTAGGACAGGGCCCTCTGGAAACACCATATATTTT. It is translated as CAWSAPRTGPSGNTIYF.

This clone was found once. This chain links TRBV19 with TRBJ2-7; D is uncertain. Trimming took off 2 bases at V and 0 bases at J, with 11 bases between the two ends. This CDR3 is built from 15 residues. Germline V gene sequence: CDR1 LNHDA, CDR2 SQIVND (reference sequence). This chain's CDR3 is CASSISSSGSYEQYF. CDR3 nucleotide sequence: TGTGCCAGTAGTATAAGCAGTTCGGGCTCCTACGAGCAGTACTTC.

J is TRBJ2-1 and V is TRBV12-5; 9 bases align to TRBD2. The length of the CDR3 is 16 residues. From germline, CDR1 is LGHNT and CDR2 FRNRAP. Unmatched junction bases numbered 2, after V lost 1 base and J lost 1 base. The CDR3 loop is CASGLGLAESYNEQFF. The CDR3 DNA sequence: TGTGCTAGTGGTTTGGGACTAGCGGAGTCCTACAATGAGCAGTTCTTC.

The rearrangement links TRBV11-2 to TRBJ2-2; 8 bases are a match to TRBD2. V shed 4 bases, J shed 9 bases, and the junction held 10 bases outside the gene matches. Germline V gene data show CDR1 as SGHAT and CDR2 as FQNNGV. The CDR3 covers 15 residues. CDR3 nucleotide sequence: TGTGCCAGCAGCTCCCTGACTAGCGCACACCGGGAGCTGTTTTTT. It yields the protein CASSSLTSAHRELFF.

This clone appeared a single time. This chain links TRBV27 with TRBJ1-5; D not resolved. The CDR3 is made up of 16 amino acids. Germline V gene sequence: CDR1 MNHEY, CDR2 SMNVEV (reference sequence). Trimming removed 5 bases at V and 0 bases at J, with 14 bases between. The chain's CDR3 is CASSPTALYSNQPQHF. The CDR3 nucleotides are TGTGCCAGCAGTCCCACAGCGCTTTATAGCAATCAGCCCCAGCATTTT.

This clone was picked up one time. The chain combines TRBV3-1 (or the pseudogene TRBV3-2) with TRBJ2-2, with D tentatively TRBD1 (6 bases). The V gene lost 3 bases and the J gene lost 6 bases, with 20 bases spanning the gap. CDR3 length equals 17 residues. The germline gives CDR1 LGHDT, CDR2 YNNKEL (reference sequence). The CDR3 spells CASSHLLDTGSAGELFF. The CDR3 DNA reads as TGTGCCAGCAGCCATCTCTTGGACACAGGGAGCGCCGGGGAGCTGTTTTTT.

The chain employs TRBV7-2 and TRBJ2-1; 7 bases fit TRBD1. Trimming at V came to 6 bases and at J to 7 bases, leaving 9 bases not matched to a gene. Germline V gene lookup returns CDR1 SGHTA and CDR2 FQGNSA. This CDR3 is built from 14 residues. As DNA, the CDR3 is TGTGCCAGCAGACGATGGCAGGGGGTAAATGAGCAGTTCTTC. Encoded protein: CASRRWQGVNEQFF.

The CDR3 DNA is TGTGCCAGCAGCCTCCTTAGCGGGGGGCCCCGCTACAATGAGCAGTTCTTC. It is translated as CASSLLSGGPRYNEQFF. V usage is TRBV11-2 and J usage is TRBJ2-1; the match to TRBD2 covers 10 bases. V gave up 5 bases and J gave up 3 bases; unmatched junction bases: 10. The CDR3 length is 17 residues. Looked up from germline, CDR1 is SGHAT and CDR2 is FQNNGV.

This clone was recorded only once. This chain uses TRBV7-9 with TRBJ2-3; D not certain. Germline CDR1 SEHNR, CDR2 FQNEAQ (reference sequence). This CDR3 comprises 13 residues. V was trimmed by 4 bases and J by 3 bases, leaving 8 bases between them. As DNA, the CDR3 is TGTGCCAGCAGCTCCCGGCCGACAGATACGCAGTATTTT. It codes for CASSSRPTDTQYF.

The chain combines TRBV18 with TRBJ2-3; 7 nucleotides agree with TRBD1. Germline V lookup: CDR1 KGHSH, CDR2 LQKENI. CDR3 length equals 16 residues. V shed 3 bases and J 5 bases; nucleotides not matched to a gene: 11. The CDR3 DNA sequence: TGTGCCAGCTCACCCGCGACAGGGACCAGGGGAGATACGCAGTATTTT. Translation gives CASSPATGTRGDTQYF.

In the case of this clone: At the DNA level, this CDR3 is encoded by other sequences in the same sample as well. The chain uses TRBV24-1 and TRBJ1-1; 9 bases match TRBD1. CDR3 length: 15 residues. Unmatched junction bases numbered 3, after V lost 2 bases and J lost 3 bases. Germline V lookup: CDR1 KGHDR, CDR2 SFDVKD. For the CDR3, the DNA is TGTGCCACCAGTGATTCCAGGACAGGGGACACTGAAGCTTTCTTT. Amino acid sequence: CATSDSRTGDTEAFF.

This rearrangement joins TRBV7-2 to TRBJ2-2, with TRBD2 as a possible D gene (5 bases). The CDR3 has 14 amino acids. V lost 6 bases to trimming and J lost 5 bases, with 13 bases between them. Germline V gene sequence: CDR1 SGHTA, CDR2 FQGNSA. CDR3 nucleotides: TGTGCCAGCAGGCAAAACTGGAGGACCGGGGAGCTGTTTTTT. Encoded protein: CASRQNWRTGELFF.

This chain connects TRBV19 to TRBJ1-2, with D possibly matching TRBD1 (5 bases). The germline V gene encodes CDR1 LNHDA and CDR2 SQIVND (reference sequence). Trimming removed 2 bases at V and 5 bases at J, with 9 bases between. This CDR3 contains 13 residues. The CDR3 is CASSIQGWYGYTF. CDR3 nucleotide sequence: TGTGCCAGTAGTATACAGGGTTGGTATGGCTACACCTTC.

The chain is built from TRBV19 and TRBJ2-1; possible D gene TRBD1, 5 bases. The CDR3 has 12 amino acids. Trimming shortened V by 3 bases and J by 15 bases, and 15 bases separated the two germline ends. CDR1 and CDR2 from the germline V gene are LNHDA and SQIVND (reference sequence). CDR3 DNA: TGTGCCAGTAGTATGAGATCACAGGCGTTGTTCTTC. This sequence encodes CASSMRSQALFF. Complete variable domain (other parts from reference TRBV19 and TRBJ2-1): DGGITQSPKYLFRKEGQNVTLSCEQNLNHDAMYWYRQDPGQGLRLIYYSQIVNDFQKGDIAEGYSVSREKKESFPLTVTSAQKNPTAFYLCASSMRSQALFFGPGTRLTVL.

To note about this clone: This specimen includes other DNA sequences encoding the same CDR3. The genes are TRBV5-1 and TRBJ2-5; D remains unclear. Trimming shortened V by 0 bases and J by 2 bases, and 5 bases separated the two germline ends. CDR1 SGHRS and CDR2 YFSETQ come from the germline V gene. The CDR3 totals 13 residues. The CDR3 sequence: CASSLGQQETQYF. The CDR3 DNA is TGCGCCAGCAGCTTGGGGCAGCAAGAGACCCAGTACTTC.

The V and J genes are TRBV2 and TRBJ1-1; maybe TRBD1 (5 bases). Germline V gives CDR1 SNHLY, CDR2 FYNNEI. The germline V and J ends were trimmed by 2 bases and 10 bases, with 8 bases remaining between them. This CDR3 is 11 amino acids long. Here the CDR3 DNA reads TGTGCCAGCAGTGAAAGGCAGGGAGCTTTCTTT. This gives the protein CASSERQGAFF.

This rearrangement joins TRBV5-1 to TRBJ2-7; TRBD2 is a possible D gene (5 bases). The ends were cut back, 7 bases at V and 5 bases at J, with 16 bases in the middle. This CDR3 region has 13 residues. Germline-derived CDR1 and CDR2 are SGHRS and YFSETQ. The CDR3 loop is CASGSTVGDEQYF. The CDR3, as DNA: TGCGCCAGCGGGAGTACGGTCGGGGACGAGCAGTACTTC.